Included here is one T cell receptor (beta chain) sequence, with context. The sample belongs to a study of blood T cell repertoires in COVID-19. Seattle researchers signed up patients amid active infection and tracked them longitudinally. Data came from immunoSEQ multiplex PCR; TCRdb stores just in-frame clones and leaves some out. The table includes roughly 440,000 clones, around 88% detected once. Germline V gene data show CDR1 as SGHRS and CDR2 as YFSETQ. CDR3 size: 13 residues. Trimming removed 5 bases from V and 6 bases from J; junction bases left unmatched: 7. Material for sequencing was peripheral blood. The origin of this receptor is a woman in her 50s with COVID-19, enrolled during active disease. This chain links TRBV5-1 with TRBJ1-1, with TRBD1 matching 7 bases. The CDR3 region has the DNA TGCGCCAGCAGGAAGACAGGGAGGCCTGAAGCTTTCTTT. It specifies CASRKTGRPEAFF.